Presented here are 26 T cell receptor beta chains from one specimen sequenced in a study of blood T cell repertoires in COVID-19. Sequencing was performed with immunoSEQ multiplex PCR; in TCRdb, only in-frame clones are kept and a portion is missing. The repertoire has roughly 120,000 clones, 87% of them found once; the top ten carry about 2%. The sample taken for sequencing was peripheral blood. The receptor set was obtained from a woman aged 45-59 years with acute or convalescent COVID-19.

The chain is built from TRBV5-4 and TRBJ1-2; 9 nucleotides match TRBD1. The CDR3 loop spans 15 amino acids. Germline loops: CDR1 SGHNT, CDR2 YYREEE (reference sequence). The junction had 6 bases not matched to a gene; V was cut back by 1 base and J by 5 bases. CDR3 protein: CASSLRGGTGYGYTF. In DNA, the CDR3 is TGTGCCAGCAGCTTGAGAGGCGGGACAGGGTATGGCTACACCTTC.

The CDR3 here is CASSQQGANTGELFF. The CDR3 DNA is TGTGCCAGCAGTCAACAGGGGGCGAACACCGGGGAGCTGTTTTTT. The chain is built from TRBV6-6 and TRBJ2-2, with 8 bases lining up with TRBD1. In germline, CDR1 is MNHNY, CDR2 SVGAGI (reference sequence). The CDR3 covers 15 residues. Germline trimming cut 5 bases from V and 0 bases from J; bases unmatched to any gene: 2.

The rearrangement uses TRBV6-5 and TRBJ2-7, with D possibly being TRBD2 (5 bases). V was clipped by 0 bases and J by 4 bases, with 16 bases between them. The CDR3 runs 16 residues. Germline CDR1 MNHEY, CDR2 SVGAGI. Here the CDR3 reads CASSYSGHTPGYEQYF. DNA of the CDR3: TGTGCCAGCAGTTACTCCGGGCACACGCCGGGGTACGAGCAGTACTTC.

The CDR3: CASTKGGFSGNTIYF. Here the CDR3 DNA reads TGTGCCAGCACAAAAGGGGGATTCTCTGGAAACACCATATATTTT. The chain joins TRBV6-4 to TRBJ1-3; D is perhaps TRBD1 (6 bases). This CDR3 has 15 residues. Germline CDR1 reads MRHNA; CDR2 reads SNTAGT. Trimming pared 7 bases from V and 0 bases from J, leaving 13 bases between.

V is TRBV7-9 and J is TRBJ2-2; 8 bases agree with TRBD1. With 4 bases clipped from V and 4 bases from J, the junction kept 5 bases outside the gene matches. The CDR3 covers 15 residues. In germline, CDR1 is SEHNR, CDR2 FQNEAQ (reference sequence). The CDR3 loop reads CASSSRTGFTGELFF. In nucleotides, the CDR3 is TGTGCCAGCAGCTCCCGGACAGGGTTCACCGGGGAGCTGTTTTTT.

The gene calls are TRBV2 and TRBJ2-2, with 9 bases matching TRBD1. This CDR3 has 16 amino acids. The V and J ends lost 5 bases and 4 bases, in that order; junction bases with no gene match: 8. CDR1 is SNHLY, CDR2 FYNNEI, per germline. The CDR3 region has the DNA TGTGCCAGCAGTTTAGGGACAGGGAGGAGCACCGGGGAGCTGTTTTTT. Its protein product is CASSLGTGRSTGELFF.

The chain recombines TRBV13 with TRBJ1-4; D is unclear. Germline assignment: CDR1 PRHDT and CDR2 FYEKMQ (reference sequence). Between the trimmed V and J ends, which lost 5 bases and 8 bases, there was a span of 18 bases. The CDR3 extends over 15 amino acids. CDR3 sequence: CASSPTWEGREKLFF. The CDR3 nucleotides read TGTGCCAGCAGCCCGACCTGGGAGGGCCGAGAAAAACTGTTTTTT.

The rearrangement joins TRBV18 to TRBJ2-5, with D possibly matching TRBD2 (6 bases). CDR3 length: 13 amino acids. The germline V gene encodes CDR1 KGHSH and CDR2 LQKENI. The V end lost 3 bases, the J end lost 4 bases, and 9 bases lay between the germline ends. The CDR3 region has the DNA TGTGCCAGCTCACCGGGGGGTGGAGAGACCCAGTACTTC. Encoded protein: CASSPGGGETQYF. Full variable domain (missing parts from reference TRBV18 and TRBJ2-5): NAGVMQNPRHLVRRRGQEARLRCSPMKGHSHVYWYRQLPEEGLKFMVYLQKENIIDESGMPKERFSAEFPKEGPSILRIQQVVRGDSAAYFCASSPGGGETQYFGPGTRLLVL.

The chain is built from TRBV5-4 and TRBJ2-7; 10 bases agree with TRBD1. The CDR3 length is 15 residues. Trimming cost V 4 bases and J 1 base; bases outside gene matches: 5. CDR1 and CDR2 from the germline V gene are SGHNT and YYREEE (reference sequence). Here the CDR3 DNA reads TGTGCCAGCAGCACAGACAGGGGGCAATCCTACGAGCAGTACTTC. Protein: CASSTDRGQSYEQYF.

The chain uses TRBV19 and TRBJ2-1, with D perhaps matching TRBD2 (6 bases). Per germline, CDR1 LNHDA and CDR2 SQIVND (reference sequence). The length of the CDR3 is 16 residues. The ends were cut back, 7 bases at V and 9 bases at J, with 25 bases in the middle. The CDR3 loop reads CASNDGTSYWGGEQFF. The DNA for the CDR3 is TGTGCCAGTAACGATGGTACTAGCTACTGGGGTGGTGAGCAGTTCTTC.

J is TRBJ2-1 and V is TRBV28; the D is unclear. Trimming shortened V by 6 bases and J by 9 bases, and 12 bases separated the two germline ends. CDR3 length: 12 amino acids. Looked up from germline, CDR1 is MDHEN and CDR2 is SYDVKM. The CDR3 loop reads CASRPPLGEQFF. The CDR3 DNA is TGTGCCAGCAGACCTCCCCTAGGTGAGCAGTTCTTC.

The J gene is TRBJ1-2, the V gene TRBV11-3; D is possibly TRBD1 (5 bases). Between the trimmed V and J ends, which lost 5 bases and 4 bases, there was a span of 17 bases. CDR3 size: 15 residues. Per germline, CDR1 SGHNT and CDR2 YENEEA. DNA for the CDR3: TGTGCCAGCAGCGCCAGCGCAGGGTTCGGCTATGGCTACACCTTC. Residues: CASSASAGFGYGYTF.

The sample holds one count of this clone. The chain uses TRBV6-2 or TRBV6-3 and TRBJ1-1; 8 bases fit TRBD1. This CDR3 is 15 amino acids long. Germline lookup yields CDR1 MNHEY and CDR2 SVGEGT. J lost 4 bases, V lost 1 base, and 5 bases had no gene match. The CDR3, as DNA: TGTGCCAGCAGTTACTTACCCGGACAGGGCACTGAAGCTTTCTTT. Its protein product is CASSYLPGQGTEAFF.

The chain carries TRBV6-2 or TRBV6-3 and TRBJ1-2; TRBD1 matches at 7 bases. The CDR3 contains 13 residues. With 6 bases clipped from V and 5 bases from J, the junction kept 6 bases outside the gene matches. CDR1 and CDR2 from the germline V gene are MNHEY and SVGEGT. The CDR3 DNA follows: TGTGCCAGCAGCGCCGACAGGGTATATGGCTACACCTTC. This sequence encodes CASSADRVYGYTF.

The chain has TRBV4-3 and TRBJ1-2; D call uncertain. The CDR3 length is 15 residues. Trimming left V 2 bases short and J 8 bases short, with 18 bases between. Germline V gene lookup returns CDR1 LGHNA and CDR2 YSLEER. The CDR3 coding sequence is TGCGCCAGCAGCCAAAACCCCGGGAATGCAGGAGGCTACACCTTC. As protein: CASSQNPGNAGGYTF.

The gene calls are TRBV5-1 and TRBJ2-7; 11 positions match TRBD2. CDR1 and CDR2 from the germline V gene are SGHRS and YFSETQ. V was pared by 4 bases and J by 3 bases, with 3 bases of the junction left unmatched. The CDR3 has 14 amino acids. CDR3: CASSPGTSGYEQYF. CDR3 DNA: TGCGCCAGCAGCCCAGGGACTAGCGGCTACGAGCAGTACTTC.

V and J are TRBV7-3 and TRBJ2-5; no firm D call. Germline assignment: CDR1 SGHTA and CDR2 FQGTGA. The CDR3 is made up of 12 amino acids. V dropped 5 bases and J dropped 4 bases, with 8 bases sitting between them. DNA of the CDR3: TGTGCCAGCAGCCTACAGCTAGAGACCCAGTACTTC. This encodes CASSLQLETQYF.

The V and J genes are TRBV7-2 and TRBJ2-5, with D tentatively TRBD2 (5 bases). The CDR3 contains 13 residues. Trimming shortened V by 1 base and J by 9 bases, and 12 bases separated the two germline ends. CDR1 and CDR2 (germline): SGHTA, FQGNSA. The CDR3 DNA reads as TGTGCCAGCAGCTTAGGCACGGAGGTGGCCCAGTACTTC. Its protein product is CASSLGTEVAQYF. The variable domain in full, with the rest retrieved from reference TRBV7-2 and TRBJ2-5, is GAGVSQSPSNKVTEKGKDVELRCDPISGHTALYWYRQSLGQGLEFLIYFQGNSAPDKSGLPSDRFSAERTGGSVSTLTIQRTQQEDSAVYLCASSLGTEVAQYFGPGTRLLVL.

The J gene is TRBJ2-5, the V gene TRBV27, with TRBD1 matching over 8 bases. CDR1 MNHEY and CDR2 SMNVEV come from the germline V gene (reference sequence). The CDR3 totals 15 residues. The ends lost 4 bases at V and 5 bases at J; junction bases unmatched: 9. CDR3 amino acids: CASSYRGRTGETQYF. CDR3 coding DNA: TGTGCCAGCAGTTACAGGGGGAGAACAGGGGAGACCCAGTACTTC.

This chain joins TRBV5-6 and TRBJ2-7; a possible D gene is TRBD1 (6 bases). The CDR3 is 14 residues long. V lost 0 bases and J lost 2, with 9 bases in between. Germline loops: CDR1 SGHDT, CDR2 YYEEEE. The CDR3 nucleotides read TGTGCCAGCAGCTTGGGACAGGATCCCTACGAGCAGTACTTC. Translated, it gives CASSLGQDPYEQYF.

This clone has more than one count but fewer than ten. The rearrangement uses TRBV18 and TRBJ1-4, with 10 positions matching TRBD1. CDR3 length: 18 amino acids. The V gene's germline CDR1 is KGHSH and CDR2 LQKENI. After removal of 2 bases from V and 7 bases from J, the junction contained 13 bases not matched to a gene. In DNA, the CDR3 is TGTGCCAGCTCACCAAACCCCGGGACAGGGGTATGGGGTGAAAAACTGTTTTTT. Protein sequence: CASSPNPGTGVWGEKLFF.

Comment on this clone: A read error may produce the germline difference seen at one junction end. The chain couples TRBV5-6 to TRBJ2-3; the D is unclear. This CDR3 is 12 amino acids long. Germline CDR1 SGHDT, CDR2 YYEEEE. In DNA, the CDR3 is TGTGCCAGCAGCTTGGGAGGAAATACGCAATATTTT. Amino acid sequence: CASSLGGNTQYF.

The rearrangement uses TRBV29-1 and TRBJ2-5; D not certain. The CDR3 sequence is 14 residues long. Looked up from germline, CDR1 is SQVTM and CDR2 is ANQGSEA. Trimming removed 0 bases from V and 7 bases from J, with 15 bases in between. The CDR3 protein is CSVEDRLRSRTQYF. CDR3 nucleotides: TGCAGCGTTGAAGATCGCCTGCGGAGTCGGACCCAGTACTTC.

A remark on this clone: This sample includes further DNA sequences coding for the same CDR3. J is TRBJ1-2 and V is TRBV6-5; no reliable D call. CDR3 length equals 13 residues. CDR1 is MNHEY and CDR2 is SVGAGI in the germline V gene. V gave up 2 bases and J gave up 5 bases, with 9 bases separating them. The CDR3 protein is CASSYSGGYGYTF. The DNA of the CDR3 is TGTGCCAGCAGTTACAGTGGAGGGTATGGCTACACCTTC.

V and J are TRBV29-1 and TRBJ2-3; D remains unclear. Trimming pared 6 bases from V and 2 bases from J, leaving 12 bases between. The CDR3 has 13 amino acids. Germline V CDR1 and CDR2: SQVTM, ANQGSEA. CDR3 in DNA: TGCAGCGTGCGCTTTACCCTCACAGATACGCAGTATTTT. As protein: CSVRFTLTDTQYF.

The rearrangement joins TRBV18 to TRBJ1-1, with D perhaps TRBD1 (5 bases). The germline V and J ends were trimmed by 6 bases and 0 bases, with 11 bases remaining between them. Germline CDR1 and CDR2: KGHSH and LQKENI. CDR3 size: 14 residues. Written as DNA, the CDR3 is TGTGCCAGCTCCGGGGGGGTTCTGAACACTGAAGCTTTCTTT. It yields the protein CASSGGVLNTEAFF.